Listed below are T cell receptor beta chains from one sample, sequenced in a study of human T cells and chemical hapten exposure. Each CDR3 protein is one row after TCRdb ran MiXCR on the RACE reads. The data contain 39,000 or so distinct CDR3 sequences, about 4.2% of them seen just once; the ten biggest clones take up 20% to 30%. This material consisted of whole blood, taken in connection with sensitization to the hapten diphenylcyclopropenone (DPC). These receptors were taken from a man aged 45 to 65 with alopecia areata. Some clones in this sample may be carry-over from other donors' samples. The CDR3 runs from the conserved cysteine through the conserved F or W.

cdr3_aa cdr3_length j_call v_call
CASSQDRFTSGSNEQYF 17 TRBJ2-7 TRBV4-3
CSAEGVASGKGQYF 14 TRBJ2-7 TRBV20-1
CAWSRGDRGTANYGYTF 17 TRBJ1-2 TRBV30
CASSLDRGYQTQYF 14 TRBJ2-5 TRBV11-1
CASSLGTPTDTQYF 14 TRBJ2-3 TRBV5-1
CASNVGGDQPQHF 13 TRBJ1-5 TRBV10-2
CASSGGRTSADTQYF 15 TRBJ2-3 TRBV12-3/TRBV12-4
CASSPQGRASDEQFF 15 TRBJ2-1 TRBV7-6
CAWSVGGSTSEQYF 14 TRBJ2-7 TRBV30
CSARTLNTEAFF 12 TRBJ1-1 TRBV20-1
CASSEALGTGSETQYF 16 TRBJ2-5 TRBV6-1
CASSLGVSSSYNEQFF 16 TRBJ2-1 TRBV5-1
CASSFQAGTGTYEQYF 16 TRBJ2-7 TRBV6-1
CASSLAGTGPQNSPLHF 17 TRBJ1-6 TRBV5-1
CASSRDRATGANVLTF 16 TRBJ2-6 TRBV6-2/TRBV6-3
CAISESYGRGGYEQYF 16 TRBJ2-7 TRBV10-3
CASSLAASQSTDTQYF 16 TRBJ2-3 TRBV7-3
CASSYLGGTGGRETQYF 17 TRBJ2-5 TRBV6-5
CSVEGGGHTDTQYF 14 TRBJ2-3 TRBV29-1
CASSPNSGANVLTF 14 TRBJ2-6 TRBV27
CATSVGAPDTGELFF 15 TRBJ2-2 TRBV24-1
CASSLVAVETQYF 13 TRBJ2-5 TRBV7-2
CASSIQGRHTEAFF 14 TRBJ1-1 TRBV12-3/TRBV12-4
CASRVGTGGYEQYF 14 TRBJ2-7 TRBV28
CASSLTGTQYF 11 TRBJ2-3 TRBV28
CATPPGQGRCNQPQHF 16 TRBJ1-5 TRBV24-1
CAIRRPDRENTEAFF 15 TRBJ1-1 TRBV10-3
CASSQSPFLVGNTIYF 16 TRBJ1-3 TRBV14
CVSSPSTGTEQFF 13 TRBJ2-1 TRBV18
CASSIQRGLAGASEETQYF 19 TRBJ2-5 TRBV21-1
CASSLQGDLKNIQYF 15 TRBJ2-4 TRBV28
CASSVGLAGLTGELFF 16 TRBJ2-2 TRBV5-1
CSARAALGNSPLHF 14 TRBJ1-6 TRBV20-1
CAIRGEGAGEFLNEQFF 17 TRBJ2-1 TRBV10-3
CASSQGPGDEQYF 13 TRBJ2-7 TRBV3-1
CASSLAGGTYEQYF 14 TRBJ2-7 TRBV12-3/TRBV12-4
CASSQGGARNSPLHF 15 TRBJ1-6 TRBV7-2
CASSELVLAEDTQYF 15 TRBJ2-3 TRBV6-1
CASSQAAWGFTEAFF 15 TRBJ1-1 TRBV14
CASSLDGGVRTDTQYF 16 TRBJ2-3 TRBV7-2
CASSFTQGNNSPLHF 15 TRBJ1-6 TRBV11-2
CASSLSAQGELWDNEQFF 18 TRBJ2-1 TRBV11-2
CASSSPTSGRRDGEQFF 17 TRBJ2-1 TRBV28
CSVVPEGSNQPQHF 14 TRBJ1-5 TRBV29-1
CASRRNMNSPLHF 13 TRBJ1-6 TRBV6-5
CASMVGNTEAFF 12 TRBJ1-1 TRBV6-5